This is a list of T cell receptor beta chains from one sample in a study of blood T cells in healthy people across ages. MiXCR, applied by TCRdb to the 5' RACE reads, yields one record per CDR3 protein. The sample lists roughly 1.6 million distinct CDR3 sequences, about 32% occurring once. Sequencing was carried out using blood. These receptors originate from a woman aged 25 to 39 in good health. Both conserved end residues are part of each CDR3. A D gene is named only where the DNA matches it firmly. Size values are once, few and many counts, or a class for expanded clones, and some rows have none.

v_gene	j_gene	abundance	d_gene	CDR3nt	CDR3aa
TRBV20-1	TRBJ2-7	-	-	TGCAGTGCATTGACCCCCGGACAAGGGTACGAGCAGTACTTC	CSALTPGQGYEQYF
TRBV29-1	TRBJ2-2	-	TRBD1	TGCAGCGCCCAGACAGGGAGAAACACCGGGGAGCTGTTTTTT	CSAQTGRNTGELFF
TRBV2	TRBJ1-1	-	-	TGTGCCAGCGCTAGACGGAGGGAGAACACTGAAGCTTTCTTT	CASARRRENTEAFF
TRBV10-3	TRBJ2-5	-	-	TGTGCCATCCATGAAGGGCGGAGTGAAGAGACCCAGTACTTC	CAIHEGRSEETQYF
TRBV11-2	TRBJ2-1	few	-	TGTGCCAGCAGCCTACGACTCGCGGCCAATGAGCAGTTCTTC	CASSLRLAANEQFF
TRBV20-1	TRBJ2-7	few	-	TGCAGTGCTAACGAGTTGGTGTACGAGCAGTACTTC	CSANELVYEQYF
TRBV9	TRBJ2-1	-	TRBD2	TGTGCCAGCAGCACGCGACTAGCGGGAGGCAGGGGCAATGAGCAGTTCTTC	CASSTRLAGGRGNEQFF
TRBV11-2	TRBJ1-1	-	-	TGTGCCAGCAGCTTATTAGGGAGGGTAGATGCTTTCTTT	CASSLLGRVDAFF
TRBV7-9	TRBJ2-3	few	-	TGTGCCACCTTGGGGACCTCCCTGGGTGATACGCAGTATTTT	CATLGTSLGDTQYF
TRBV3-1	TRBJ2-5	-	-	TGTGCCAGCAGCCAGAAAGGGCCGGGGGAGTACCAAGAGACCCAGTACTTC	CASSQKGPGEYQETQYF
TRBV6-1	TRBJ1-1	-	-	TGTGCCAGCAGGATAACTACGGGGGGCGATTTTGGGAACACTGAAGCTTTCTTT	CASRITTGGDFGNTEAFF
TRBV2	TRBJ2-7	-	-	TGTGCCAGCAGTATCTCTACCGAGCAGTACTTC	CASSISTEQYF
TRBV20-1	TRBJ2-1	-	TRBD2	TGCAGTGCTAGATGGCTAGCGGGGGACCGGGGCACCGGGGAGCAGTTCTTC	CSARWLAGDRGTGEQFF
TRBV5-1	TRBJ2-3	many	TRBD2	TGTGCCAGCAGCTTATTAGCGGGGGGCACAGATACGCAGTATTTT	CASSLLAGGTDTQYF
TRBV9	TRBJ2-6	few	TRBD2	TGTGCCAGCAGCCCCAGCGGGAAGTCTGGGGCCAACGTCCTGACTTTC	CASSPSGKSGANVLTF
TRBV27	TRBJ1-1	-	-	TGTGCCAGCAGCATCGAGCCGAACACTGAAGCTTTCTTT	CASSIEPNTEAFF
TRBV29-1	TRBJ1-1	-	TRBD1	TGCAGCCTTTTCCGTCGGACAGGGGACTATGAAGCTTTCTTT	CSLFRRTGDYEAFF
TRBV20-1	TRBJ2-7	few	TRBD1	TGCAGTGCTAGAGATTGGACAGGGGGAGACGAGCAGTACTTC	CSARDWTGGDEQYF
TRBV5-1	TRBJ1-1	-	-	TGCGCCAGCAGCTTGAGTTCTGGGAGGACTGAAGCTTTCTTT	CASSLSSGRTEAFF
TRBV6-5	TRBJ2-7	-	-	TGTGCCAGCAGCCCAGGCGGCCCCGGCGAGCAGTACTTC	CASSPGGPGEQYF
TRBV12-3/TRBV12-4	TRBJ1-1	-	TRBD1	TGTGCCAGCAGTCACAGGACAGGGTGGGAGAACACTGAAGCTTTCTTT	CASSHRTGWENTEAFF
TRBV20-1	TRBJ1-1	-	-	TGCAGTGCCCCCGCGCGCTCACTTTCGAACACTGAAGCTTTCTTT	CSAPARSLSNTEAFF
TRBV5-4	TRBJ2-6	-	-	TGTGCCAGCAGCTTGGAGGGACATATAAACTCTGGGGCCAACGTCCTGACTTTC	CASSLEGHINSGANVLTF
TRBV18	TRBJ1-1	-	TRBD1	TGTGCCAGCTCACCGGGGGGCAGGGGGCTTAATGAAGCTTTCTTT	CASSPGGRGLNEAFF
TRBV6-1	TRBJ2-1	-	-	TGTGCCAGCAGCGGGGGCTGGCGAGGTACGTACAATGAGCAGTTCTTC	CASSGGWRGTYNEQFF
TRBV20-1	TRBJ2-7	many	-	TGCAGTGCTACCGGACCCACGCCCTACGAGCAGTACTTC	CSATGPTPYEQYF
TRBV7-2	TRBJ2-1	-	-	TGTGCCAGCAGCTTAGATCGACTACGCTACAGTGAGCAGTTCTTC	CASSLDRLRYSEQFF
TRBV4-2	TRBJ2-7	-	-	TGTGCCAGCAGCCAAGAGCGAGGGGGCTCCTACGAGCAGTACTTC	CASSQERGGSYEQYF
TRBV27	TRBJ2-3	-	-	TGTGCCAGCAGTCTTAACAGGGTACGAGATACGCAGTATTTT	CASSLNRVRDTQYF
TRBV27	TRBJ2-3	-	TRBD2	TGTGCCAGCAGTTTAACGGCGGGGGGTAGCACAGATACGCAGTATTTT	CASSLTAGGSTDTQYF
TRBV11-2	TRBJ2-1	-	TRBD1	TGTGCCAGCAGCGGGGGACAGGGGGAGAACACTGAAGCTTTCTTC	CASSGGQGENTEAFF
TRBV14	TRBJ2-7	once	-	TGTGCCAGCAGCCAAGCGAGCGGGACGGTACAGGGCGAGCAGTACTTC	CASSQASGTVQGEQYF
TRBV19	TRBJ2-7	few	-	TGTGCCAGTAGTATAGATGGCTCTTCGGGCTCCTACGAGCAGTACTTC	CASSIDGSSGSYEQYF
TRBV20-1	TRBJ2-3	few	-	TGCAGTGCTAAGGTTCAGTGGGGAGATACGCAGTATTTT	CSAKVQWGDTQYF
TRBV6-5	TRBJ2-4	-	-	TGTGCCACCTCATTTCGGGCAGGGGTAAGGGAGCAGTACTTC	CATSFRAGVREQYF
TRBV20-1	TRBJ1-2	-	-	TGCAGTGCTGAGGGATTGGGGCGGGGGAGAAGGAACTATGGCTACACCTTC	CSAEGLGRGRRNYGYTF
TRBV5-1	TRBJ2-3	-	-	TGCGCCAGCAGCCGAGAGGCCCTGGCGGGAAATACGCAGTATTTT	CASSREALAGNTQYF
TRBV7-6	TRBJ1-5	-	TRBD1	TGTGCCAGCAGCTTGGACCGGACAGGGAGCCCCCCAAGCAATCAGCCCCAGCATTTT	CASSLDRTGSPPSNQPQHF
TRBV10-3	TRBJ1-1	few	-	TGTGCCATCCAAGGGGACGACCGGACGGCGGGGACCCACACTGAAGCTTTCTTT	CAIQGDDRTAGTHTEAFF
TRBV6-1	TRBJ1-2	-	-	TGTGCCAGCAGTGAAGCATTTGGGGGCGGCGATGGCTACACCTTC	CASSEAFGGGDGYTF
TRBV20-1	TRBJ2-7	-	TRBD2	TGCAGTGCTAGAGATCGCGGGAGGGCCGACGAGCAGTACTTC	CSARDRGRADEQYF
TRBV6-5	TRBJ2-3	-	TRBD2	TGTGCCAGCAGTTATTCCCTCGGGGGTAGCGGGGGCTGGGTAGATACGCAGTATTTT	CASSYSLGGSGGWVDTQYF
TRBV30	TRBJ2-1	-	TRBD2	TGTGCCTGGAGGGCGGGAGGGAGCTACAATGAGCAGTTCTTC	CAWRAGGSYNEQFF
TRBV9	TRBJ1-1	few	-	TGTGCCAGCAGCGTAGAGGGCAGACCGAACACTGAAGCTTTCTTT	CASSVEGRPNTEAFF
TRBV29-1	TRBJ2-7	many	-	TGCAGCGTTGAAGGAGGCAGGACCTACGAGCAGTACTTC	CSVEGGRTYEQYF
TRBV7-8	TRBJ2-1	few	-	TGTGCCAGCAGTCTAGGGCTGGGAATCATCTACAATGAGCAGTTCTTC	CASSLGLGIIYNEQFF
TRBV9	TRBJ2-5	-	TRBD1	TGTGCCAGCAGCTCCAGTGGGGGACAGTGGGAGACCCAGTACTTC	CASSSSGGQWETQYF